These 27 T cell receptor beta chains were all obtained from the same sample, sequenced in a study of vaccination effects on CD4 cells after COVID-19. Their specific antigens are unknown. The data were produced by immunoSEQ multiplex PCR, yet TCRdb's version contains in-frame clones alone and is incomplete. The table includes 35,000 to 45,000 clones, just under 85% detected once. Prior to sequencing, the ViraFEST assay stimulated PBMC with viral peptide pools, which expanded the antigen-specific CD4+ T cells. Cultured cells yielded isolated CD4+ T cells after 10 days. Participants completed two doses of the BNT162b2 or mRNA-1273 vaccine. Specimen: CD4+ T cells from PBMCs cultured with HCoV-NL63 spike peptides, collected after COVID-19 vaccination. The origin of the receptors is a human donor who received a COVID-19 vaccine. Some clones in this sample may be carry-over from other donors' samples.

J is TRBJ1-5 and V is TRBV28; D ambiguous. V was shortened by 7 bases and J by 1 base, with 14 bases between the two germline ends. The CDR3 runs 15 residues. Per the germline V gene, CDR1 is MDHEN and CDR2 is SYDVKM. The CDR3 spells CASTAGGGSNQPQHF. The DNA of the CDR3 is TGTGCCAGCACTGCCGGAGGTGGGAGCAATCAGCCCCAGCATTTT.

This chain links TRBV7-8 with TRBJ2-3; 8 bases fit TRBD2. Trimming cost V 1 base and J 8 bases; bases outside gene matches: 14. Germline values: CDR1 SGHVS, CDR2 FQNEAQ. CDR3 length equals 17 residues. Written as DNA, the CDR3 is TGTGCCAGCAGCTTAGAGTTTGCACTAGCGGCTTTCGTTACGCAGTATTTT. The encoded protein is CASSLEFALAAFVTQYF.

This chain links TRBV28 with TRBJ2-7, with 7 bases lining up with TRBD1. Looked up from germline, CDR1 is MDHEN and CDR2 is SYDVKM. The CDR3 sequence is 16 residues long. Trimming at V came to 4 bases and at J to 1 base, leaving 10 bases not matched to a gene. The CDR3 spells CASSSWDSQNSYEQYV. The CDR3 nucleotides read TGTGCCAGCAGTTCATGGGACAGCCAGAATTCCTACGAGCAGTACGTC.

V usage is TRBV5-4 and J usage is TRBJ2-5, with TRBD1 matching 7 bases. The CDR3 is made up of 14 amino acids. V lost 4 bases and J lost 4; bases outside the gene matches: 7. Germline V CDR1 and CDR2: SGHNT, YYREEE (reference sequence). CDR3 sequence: CASSPPAGGETQYF. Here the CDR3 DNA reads TGTGCCAGCAGCCCCCCGGCAGGGGGAGAGACCCAGTACTTC.

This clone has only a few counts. The CDR3 region is CATSDFRQGNEQFF. Here the CDR3 DNA reads TGTGCCACCAGTGATTTCAGGCAGGGGAATGAGCAGTTCTTC. The chain is built from TRBV24-1 and TRBJ2-1; the D gene is possibly TRBD1 (6 bases). Germline V gene sequence: CDR1 KGHDR, CDR2 SFDVKD. This CDR3 region has 14 residues. V lost 1 base and J lost 7, with 10 bases in between.

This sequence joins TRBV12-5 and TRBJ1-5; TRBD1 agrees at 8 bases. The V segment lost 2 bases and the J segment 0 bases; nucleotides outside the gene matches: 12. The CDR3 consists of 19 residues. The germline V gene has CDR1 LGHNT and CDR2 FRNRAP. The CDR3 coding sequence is TGTGCTAGTGGTTTGTGGGTGCAGGGGGCAGGAGGTAGCAATCAGCCCCAGCATTTT. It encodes CASGLWVQGAGGSNQPQHF.

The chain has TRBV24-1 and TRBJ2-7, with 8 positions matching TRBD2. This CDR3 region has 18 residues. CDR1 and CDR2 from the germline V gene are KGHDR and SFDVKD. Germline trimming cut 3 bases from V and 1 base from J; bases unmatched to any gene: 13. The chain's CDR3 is CATSDPCGSGDHSYEQYV. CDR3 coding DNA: TGTGCCACCAGTGATCCCTGTGGTAGCGGGGACCATTCCTACGAGCAGTACGTC.

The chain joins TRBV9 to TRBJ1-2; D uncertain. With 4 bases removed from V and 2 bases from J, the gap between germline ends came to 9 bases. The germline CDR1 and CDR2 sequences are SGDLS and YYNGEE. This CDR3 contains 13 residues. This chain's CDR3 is CASSTDQNYGYTF. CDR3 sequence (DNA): TGTGCCAGCAGCACAGACCAAAACTATGGCTACACCTTC.

CDR3 coding DNA: TGTGCCAGCAGGTGGGACAGCTACAATGAGCAGTTCTTC. Protein: CASRWDSYNEQFF. The chain carries TRBV12-3 or TRBV12-4 and TRBJ2-1, with 7 bases fitting TRBD1. V lost 6 bases, J lost 3 bases, and 2 bases stayed unmatched. The CDR3 is made up of 13 amino acids.

CDR3 bases: TGTGCCAGTAGTATATGGCAGAGTTACAATGAGCAGTTCTTC. Its translation is CASSIWQSYNEQFF. The chain links TRBV19 to TRBJ2-1; D gene ambiguous. Germline values: CDR1 LNHDA, CDR2 SQIVND (reference sequence). The CDR3 totals 14 residues. V was pared by 2 bases and J by 4 bases, with 9 bases between.

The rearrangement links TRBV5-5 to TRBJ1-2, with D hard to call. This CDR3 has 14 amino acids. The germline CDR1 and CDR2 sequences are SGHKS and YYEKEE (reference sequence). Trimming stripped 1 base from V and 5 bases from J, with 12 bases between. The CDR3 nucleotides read TGTGCCAGCAGCTTGCTTGAGAAAACATATGGCTACACCTTC. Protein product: CASSLLEKTYGYTF.

CDR3 coding DNA: TGTGCCAGCCGAATGGGGGGATCAGGAAACACCATATATTTT. This translates into CASRMGGSGNTIYF. V gene TRBV28 combines with J gene TRBJ1-3; D is possibly TRBD1 (5 bases). The V and J ends lost 8 bases and 4 bases respectively, with 15 bases between them. The CDR3 is 14 residues long. The V gene's germline CDR1 is MDHEN and CDR2 SYDVKM.

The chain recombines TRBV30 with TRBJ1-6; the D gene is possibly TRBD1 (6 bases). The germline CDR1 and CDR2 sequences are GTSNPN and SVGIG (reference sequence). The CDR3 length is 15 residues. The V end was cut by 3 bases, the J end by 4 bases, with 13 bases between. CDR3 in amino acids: CAWRTGGRYNSPLHF. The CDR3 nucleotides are TGTGCCTGGAGGACGGGGGGGCGGTATAATTCACCCCTCCACTTT.

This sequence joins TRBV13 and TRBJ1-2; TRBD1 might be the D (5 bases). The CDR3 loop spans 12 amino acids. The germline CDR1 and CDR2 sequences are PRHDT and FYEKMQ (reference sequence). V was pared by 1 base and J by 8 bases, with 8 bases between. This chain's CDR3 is CASSLDRGGYTF. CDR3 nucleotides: TGTGCCAGCAGCTTAGACCGGGGGGGCTACACCTTC. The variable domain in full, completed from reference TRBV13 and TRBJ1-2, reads AAGVIQSPRHLIKEKRETATLKCYPIPRHDTVYWYQQGPGQDPQFLISFYEKMQSDKGSIPDRFSAQQFSDYHSELNMSSLELGDSALYFCASSLDRGGYTFGSGTRLTVV.

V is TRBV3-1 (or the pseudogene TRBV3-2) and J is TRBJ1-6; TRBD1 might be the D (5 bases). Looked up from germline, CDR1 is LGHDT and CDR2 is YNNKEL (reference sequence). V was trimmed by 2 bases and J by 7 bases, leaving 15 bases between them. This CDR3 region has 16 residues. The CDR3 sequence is CASSQNLGQFNSPLHF. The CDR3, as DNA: TGTGCCAGCAGCCAAAATTTGGGGCAGTTCAATTCACCCCTCCACTTT.

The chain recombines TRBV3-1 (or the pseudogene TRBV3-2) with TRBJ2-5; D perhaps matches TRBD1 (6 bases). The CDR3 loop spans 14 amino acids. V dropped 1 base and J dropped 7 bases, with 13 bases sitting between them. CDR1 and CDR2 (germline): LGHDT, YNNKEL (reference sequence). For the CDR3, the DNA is TGTGCCAGCAGCCAAGCCAGGGGCGGCGGGACCCAGTACTTC. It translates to CASSQARGGGTQYF.

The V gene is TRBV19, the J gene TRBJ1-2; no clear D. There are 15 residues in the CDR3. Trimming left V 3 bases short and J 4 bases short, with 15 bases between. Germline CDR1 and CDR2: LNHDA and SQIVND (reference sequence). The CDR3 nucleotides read TGTGCCAGTAGTATTCGGGTCGGTTTTGGCTATGGCTACACCTTC. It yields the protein CASSIRVGFGYGYTF.

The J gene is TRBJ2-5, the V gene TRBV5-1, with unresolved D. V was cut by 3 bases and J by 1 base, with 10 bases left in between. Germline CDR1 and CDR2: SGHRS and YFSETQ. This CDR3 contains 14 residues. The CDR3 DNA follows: TGCGCCAGCAGCTACAACAGCGCCCAAGAGACCCAGTACTTC. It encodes CASSYNSAQETQYF.

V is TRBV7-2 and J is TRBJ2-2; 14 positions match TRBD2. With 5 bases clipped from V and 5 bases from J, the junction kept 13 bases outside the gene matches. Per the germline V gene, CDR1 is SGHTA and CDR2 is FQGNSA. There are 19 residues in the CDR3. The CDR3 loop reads CASSTRGVTSGGGTGELFF. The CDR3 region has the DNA TGTGCCAGCAGCACCCGAGGGGTGACTAGCGGGGGGGGGACCGGGGAGCTGTTTTTT.

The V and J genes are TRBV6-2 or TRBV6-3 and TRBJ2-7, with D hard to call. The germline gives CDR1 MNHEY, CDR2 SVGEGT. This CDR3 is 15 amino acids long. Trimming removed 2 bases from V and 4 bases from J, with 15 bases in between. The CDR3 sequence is CASSYNGRSIYEQYV. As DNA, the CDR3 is TGTGCCAGCAGTTACAACGGCAGGTCAATATACGAGCAGTACGTC.

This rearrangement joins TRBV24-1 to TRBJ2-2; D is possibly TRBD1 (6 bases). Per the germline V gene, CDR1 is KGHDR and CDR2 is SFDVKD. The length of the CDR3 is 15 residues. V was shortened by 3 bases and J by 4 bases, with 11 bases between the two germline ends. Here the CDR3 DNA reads TGTGCCACCAGTGATCCAAGACAGGCCACCGGGGAGCTGTTTTTT. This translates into CATSDPRQATGELFF.

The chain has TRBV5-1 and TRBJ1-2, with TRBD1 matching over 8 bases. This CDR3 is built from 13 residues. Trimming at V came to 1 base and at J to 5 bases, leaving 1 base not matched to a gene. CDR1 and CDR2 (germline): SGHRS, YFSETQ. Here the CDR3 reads CASSLWTGYGYTF. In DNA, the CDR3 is TGCGCCAGCAGCTTGTGGACAGGGTATGGCTACACCTTC.

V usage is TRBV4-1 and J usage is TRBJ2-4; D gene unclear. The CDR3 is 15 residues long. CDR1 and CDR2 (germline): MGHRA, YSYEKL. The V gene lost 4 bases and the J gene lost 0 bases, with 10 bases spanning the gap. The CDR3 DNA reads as TGCGCCAGCAGCCTTTGGACGGGAGCCAAAAACATTCAGTACTTC. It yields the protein CASSLWTGAKNIQYF.

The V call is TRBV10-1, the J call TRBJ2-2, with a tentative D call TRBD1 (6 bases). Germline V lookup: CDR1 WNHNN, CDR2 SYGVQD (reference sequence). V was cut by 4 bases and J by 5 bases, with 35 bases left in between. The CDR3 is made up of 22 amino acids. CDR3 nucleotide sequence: TGCGCCAGCAGTGTGGAGGATCTAATATCACAAGGGGGAGTAGGGCGGACCGGGGAGCTGTTTTTT. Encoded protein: CASSVEDLISQGGVGRTGELFF.

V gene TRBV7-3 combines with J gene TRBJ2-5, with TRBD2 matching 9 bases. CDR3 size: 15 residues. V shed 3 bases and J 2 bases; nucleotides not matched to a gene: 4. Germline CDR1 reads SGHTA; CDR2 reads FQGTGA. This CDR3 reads CASSLSAGGQETQYF. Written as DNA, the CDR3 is TGTGCCAGCAGCTTGAGTGCGGGGGGGCAAGAGACCCAGTACTTC. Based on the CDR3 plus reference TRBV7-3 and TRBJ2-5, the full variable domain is GAGVSQTPSNKVTEKGKYVELRCDPISGHTALYWYRQSLGQGPEFLIYFQGTGAADDSGLPNDRFFAVRPEGSVSTLKIQRTERGDSAVYLCASSLSAGGQETQYFGPGTRLLVL.

CDR3 in DNA: TGTGCCAGCAGGGGAGGGGCTTGGGGGACCCAGTACTTC. This encodes CASRGGAWGTQYF. The J gene is TRBJ2-5, the V gene TRBV2; 7 bases align to TRBD2. Germline V gene sequence: CDR1 SNHLY, CDR2 FYNNEI. The CDR3 is 13 residues long. Trimming at V came to 6 bases and at J to 7 bases, leaving 8 bases not matched to a gene.

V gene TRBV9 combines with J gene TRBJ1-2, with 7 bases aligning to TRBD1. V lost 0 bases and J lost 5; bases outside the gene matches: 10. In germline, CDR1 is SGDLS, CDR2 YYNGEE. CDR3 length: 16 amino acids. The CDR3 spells CASSVEIGGAGYGYTF. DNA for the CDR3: TGTGCCAGCAGCGTAGAAATAGGGGGCGCGGGATATGGCTACACCTTC.